This T cell receptor beta chain is drawn from a study of regulatory T cells in long-lasting Graves disease. Study overall: For under 3 months, newly diagnosed Graves' patients had been taking antithyroid drugs.

Time point given: newly diagnosed GD, antithyroid drugs for less than 3 months. PBMC-extracted RNA yielded the TCR library. The CDR3 totals 14 residues. Germline CDR1 is MNHNS and CDR2 is SASEGT. The V gene lost 7 bases and the J gene lost 0 bases, with 10 bases spanning the gap. Construction of the TCR beta libraries employed iRepertoire HTBI primers in conjunction with Arm-PCR of CDR3 regions. TCRdb re-called the multiplex PCR reads through MiXCR, storing one row per CDR3 protein. The table has around 500,000 distinct CDR3 sequences, roughly 12% seen once. This clonotype was detected a few times. The same data also went into a second study, on T cells in Graves' hyperthyroidism and ophthalmopathy. From that paper: In making diagnoses, clinical symptoms, serum thyroxine and TRAb, thyroid ultrasound and orbital computed tomography were all used. The majority of expanded thyroid clonotypes above 0.001 also appeared in blood.

This sequence originates from a man aged 25-40 years with Graves disease. J is TRBJ1-3 and V is TRBV6-1; D call uncertain. Sequencing used peripheral blood mononuclear cells (PBMCs), obtained at new diagnosis, from a patient treated with antithyroid drugs. The CDR3 nucleotides read TGTGCCAGCACCCTTACCTACTCTGGAAACACCATATATTTT. Amino acid sequence: CASTLTYSGNTIYF.